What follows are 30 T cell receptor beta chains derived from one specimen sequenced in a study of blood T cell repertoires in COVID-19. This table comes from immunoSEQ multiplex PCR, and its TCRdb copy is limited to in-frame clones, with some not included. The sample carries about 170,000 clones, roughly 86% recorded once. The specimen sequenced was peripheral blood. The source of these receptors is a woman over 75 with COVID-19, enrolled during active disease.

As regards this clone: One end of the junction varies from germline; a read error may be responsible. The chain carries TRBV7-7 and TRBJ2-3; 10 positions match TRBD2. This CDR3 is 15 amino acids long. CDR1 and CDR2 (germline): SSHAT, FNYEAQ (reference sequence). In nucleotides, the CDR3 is TGTGCTAGCAGCCCAGGACTAGCGGTGCAGGGTACGCAGTATTTT. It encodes CASSPGLAVQGTQYF.

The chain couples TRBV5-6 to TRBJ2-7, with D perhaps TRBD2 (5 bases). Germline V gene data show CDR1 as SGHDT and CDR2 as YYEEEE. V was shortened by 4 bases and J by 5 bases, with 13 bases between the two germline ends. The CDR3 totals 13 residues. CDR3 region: CASSAGSGNEQYF. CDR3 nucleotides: TGTGCCAGCAGCGCGGGCTCCGGGAACGAGCAGTACTTC.

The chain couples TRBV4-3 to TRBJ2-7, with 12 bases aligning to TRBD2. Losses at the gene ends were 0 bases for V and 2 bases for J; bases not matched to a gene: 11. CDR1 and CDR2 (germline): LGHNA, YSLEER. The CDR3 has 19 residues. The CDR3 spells CASSQDHGTSGPGPYEQYF. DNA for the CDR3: TGCGCCAGCAGCCAAGACCACGGGACTAGCGGGCCTGGACCCTACGAGCAGTACTTC.

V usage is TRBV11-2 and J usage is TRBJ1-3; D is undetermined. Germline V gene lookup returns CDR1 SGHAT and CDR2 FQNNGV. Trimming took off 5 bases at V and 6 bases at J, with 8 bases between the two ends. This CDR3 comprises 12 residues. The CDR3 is CASSRSLNTIYF. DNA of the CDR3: TGTGCCAGCAGCCGATCACTAAACACCATATATTTT.

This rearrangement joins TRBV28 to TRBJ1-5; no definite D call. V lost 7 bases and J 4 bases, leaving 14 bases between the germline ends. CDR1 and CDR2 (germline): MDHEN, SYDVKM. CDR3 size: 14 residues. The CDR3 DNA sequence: TGTGCCAGCATTCGCGGAGGGATAAATCAGCCCCAGCATTTT. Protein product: CASIRGGINQPQHF.

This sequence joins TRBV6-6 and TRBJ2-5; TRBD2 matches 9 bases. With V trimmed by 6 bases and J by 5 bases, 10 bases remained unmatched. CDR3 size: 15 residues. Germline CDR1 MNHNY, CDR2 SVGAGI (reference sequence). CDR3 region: CASRPPGGRGETQYF. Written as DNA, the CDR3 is TGTGCCAGCAGACCACCGGGCGGGAGGGGGGAGACCCAGTACTTC.

CDR3 DNA: TGTGCCAGCAGCTGGGACAGGGCGGACAATGAGCAGTTCTTC. It is translated as CASSWDRADNEQFF. This chain joins TRBV7-9 and TRBJ2-1, with 9 bases aligning to TRBD1. The germline CDR1 and CDR2 sequences are SEHNR and FQNEAQ (reference sequence). The CDR3 covers 14 residues. V lost 4 bases and J lost 5; bases outside the gene matches: 3. The whole variable domain, filled in from reference TRBV7-9 and TRBJ2-1, reads DTGVSQNPRHKITKRGQNVTFRCDPISEHNRLYWYRQTLGQGPEFLTYFQNEAQLEKSRLLSDRFSAERPKGSFSTLEIQRTEQGDSAMYLCASSWDRADNEQFFGPGTRLTVL.

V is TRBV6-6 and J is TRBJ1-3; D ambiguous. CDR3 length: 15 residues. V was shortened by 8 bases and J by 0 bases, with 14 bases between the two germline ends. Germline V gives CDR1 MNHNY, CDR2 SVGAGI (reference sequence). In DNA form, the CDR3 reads TGTGCCAGCCAGGTATCTCGGGACTCTGGAAACACCATATATTTT. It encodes CASQVSRDSGNTIYF.

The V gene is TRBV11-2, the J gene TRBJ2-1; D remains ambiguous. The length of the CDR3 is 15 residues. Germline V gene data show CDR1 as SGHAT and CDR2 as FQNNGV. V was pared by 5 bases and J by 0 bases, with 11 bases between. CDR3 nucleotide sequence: TGTGCCAGCAGCCGTGGATGGAGCTCCTACAATGAGCAGTTCTTC. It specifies CASSRGWSSYNEQFF. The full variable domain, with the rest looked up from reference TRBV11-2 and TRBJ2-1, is EAGVAQSPRYKIIEKRQSVAFWCNPISGHATLYWYQQILGQGPKLLIQFQNNGVVDDSQLPKDRFSAERLKGVDSTLKIQPAKLEDSAVYLCASSRGWSSYNEQFFGPGTRLTVL.

The CDR3 here is CASSAKAGSGILDNSPLHF. CDR3 nucleotides: TGTGCCAGCTCTGCGAAAGCCGGGTCGGGTATCCTAGATAATTCACCCCTCCACTTT. The rearrangement joins TRBV18 to TRBJ1-6; D unresolved. Germline assignment: CDR1 KGHSH and CDR2 LQKENI. The V gene lost 6 bases and the J gene lost 5 bases, with 26 bases spanning the gap. The length of the CDR3 is 19 residues.

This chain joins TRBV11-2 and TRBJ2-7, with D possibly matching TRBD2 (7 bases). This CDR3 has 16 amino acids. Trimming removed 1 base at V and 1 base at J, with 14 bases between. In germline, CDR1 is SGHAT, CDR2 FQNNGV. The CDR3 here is CASSLVGRGLSYEQYF. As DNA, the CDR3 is TGTGCCAGCAGCTTAGTAGGGCGGGGGCTATCCTACGAGCAGTACTTC.

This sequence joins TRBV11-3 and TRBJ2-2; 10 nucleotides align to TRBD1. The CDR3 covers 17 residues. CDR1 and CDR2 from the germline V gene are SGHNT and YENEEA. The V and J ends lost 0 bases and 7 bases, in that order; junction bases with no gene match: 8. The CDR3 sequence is CASSLDQDRGSRGELFF. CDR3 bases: TGTGCCAGCAGCTTAGATCAGGACAGGGGGAGCCGCGGGGAGCTGTTTTTT.

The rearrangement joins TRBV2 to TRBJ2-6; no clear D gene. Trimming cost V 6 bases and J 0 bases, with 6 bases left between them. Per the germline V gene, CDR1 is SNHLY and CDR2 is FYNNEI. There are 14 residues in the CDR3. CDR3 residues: CASSEYSGANVLTF. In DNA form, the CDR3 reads TGTGCCAGCAGCGAATACTCTGGGGCCAACGTCCTGACTTTC.

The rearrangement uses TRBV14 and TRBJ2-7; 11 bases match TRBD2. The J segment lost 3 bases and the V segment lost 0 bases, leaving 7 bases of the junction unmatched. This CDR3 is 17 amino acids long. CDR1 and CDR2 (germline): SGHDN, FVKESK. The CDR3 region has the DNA TGTGCCAGCAGCCAAGACCCCCGACTAGCGGGAAACTACGAGCAGTACTTC. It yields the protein CASSQDPRLAGNYEQYF.

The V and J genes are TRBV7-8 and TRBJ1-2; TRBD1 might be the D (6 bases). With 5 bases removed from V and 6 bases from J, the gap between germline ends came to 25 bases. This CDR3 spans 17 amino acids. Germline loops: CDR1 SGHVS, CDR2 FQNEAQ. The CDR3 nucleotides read TGTGCCAGCAGCCTCATTGACCCGGACAGAAGAAAGAATGGCTACACCTTC. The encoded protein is CASSLIDPDRRKNGYTF.

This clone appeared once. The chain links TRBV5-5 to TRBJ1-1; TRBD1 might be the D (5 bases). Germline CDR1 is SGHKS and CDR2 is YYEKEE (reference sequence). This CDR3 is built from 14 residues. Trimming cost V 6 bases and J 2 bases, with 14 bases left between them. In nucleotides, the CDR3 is TGTGCCAGCACGATACAGGACCCCAACACTGAAGCTTTCTTT. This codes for CASTIQDPNTEAFF. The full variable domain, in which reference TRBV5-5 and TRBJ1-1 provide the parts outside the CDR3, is DAGVTQSPTHLIKTRGQQVTLRCSPISGHKSVSWYQQVLGQGPQFIFQYYEKEERGRGNFPDRFSARQFPNYSSELNVNALLLGDSALYLCASTIQDPNTEAFFGQGTRLTVV.

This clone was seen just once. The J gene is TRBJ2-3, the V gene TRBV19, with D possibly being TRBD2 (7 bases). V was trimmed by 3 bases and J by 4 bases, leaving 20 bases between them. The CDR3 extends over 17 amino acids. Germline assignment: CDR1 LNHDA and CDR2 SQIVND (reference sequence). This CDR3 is CASSIESSGRGADTQYF. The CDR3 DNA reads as TGTGCCAGTAGTATTGAGTCTAGCGGCAGGGGCGCAGATACGCAGTATTTT.

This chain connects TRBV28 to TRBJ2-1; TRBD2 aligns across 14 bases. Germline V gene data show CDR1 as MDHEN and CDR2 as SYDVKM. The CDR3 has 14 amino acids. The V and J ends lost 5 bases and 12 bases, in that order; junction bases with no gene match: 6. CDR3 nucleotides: TGTGCCAGCAGTGGACCGGGACTAGCGGGAGTGCAGTTCTTC. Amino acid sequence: CASSGPGLAGVQFF.

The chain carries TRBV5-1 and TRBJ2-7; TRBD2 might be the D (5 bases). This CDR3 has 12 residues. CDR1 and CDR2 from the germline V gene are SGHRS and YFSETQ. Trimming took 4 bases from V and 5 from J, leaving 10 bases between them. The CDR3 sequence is CASSPIANEQYF. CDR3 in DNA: TGCGCCAGCAGCCCTATAGCGAACGAGCAGTACTTC.

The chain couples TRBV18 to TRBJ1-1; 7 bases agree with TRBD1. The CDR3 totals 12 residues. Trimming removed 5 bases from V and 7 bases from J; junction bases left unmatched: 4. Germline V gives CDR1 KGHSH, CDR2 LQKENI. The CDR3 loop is CASSTGVNEAFF. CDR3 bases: TGTGCCAGCTCAACAGGGGTGAATGAAGCTTTCTTT.

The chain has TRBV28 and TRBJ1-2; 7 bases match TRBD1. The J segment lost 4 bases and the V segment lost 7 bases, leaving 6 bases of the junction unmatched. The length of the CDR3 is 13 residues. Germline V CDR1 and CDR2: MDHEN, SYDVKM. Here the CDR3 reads CASKTGTAYGYTF. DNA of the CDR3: TGTGCCAGCAAGACAGGGACAGCCTATGGCTACACCTTC.

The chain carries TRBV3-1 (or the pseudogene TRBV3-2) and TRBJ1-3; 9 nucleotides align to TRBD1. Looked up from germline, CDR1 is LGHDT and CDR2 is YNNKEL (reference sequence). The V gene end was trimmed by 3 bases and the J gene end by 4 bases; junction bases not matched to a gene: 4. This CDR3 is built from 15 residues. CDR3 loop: CASSHGQGRGNTIYF. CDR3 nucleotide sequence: TGTGCCAGCAGCCACGGACAGGGGCGGGGAAACACCATATATTTT.

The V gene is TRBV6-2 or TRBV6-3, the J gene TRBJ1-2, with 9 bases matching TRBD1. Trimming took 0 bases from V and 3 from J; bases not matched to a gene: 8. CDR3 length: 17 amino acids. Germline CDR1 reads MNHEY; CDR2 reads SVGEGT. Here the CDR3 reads CASSYSRGTGSYYGYTF. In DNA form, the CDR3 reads TGTGCCAGCAGTTACTCGAGGGGGACAGGGTCGTACTATGGCTACACCTTC.

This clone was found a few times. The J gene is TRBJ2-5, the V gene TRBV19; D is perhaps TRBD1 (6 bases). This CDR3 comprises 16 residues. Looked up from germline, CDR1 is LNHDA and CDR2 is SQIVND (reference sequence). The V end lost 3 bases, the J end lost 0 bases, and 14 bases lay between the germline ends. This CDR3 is CASSIGDKPNQETQYF. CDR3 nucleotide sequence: TGTGCCAGTAGTATTGGGGACAAACCCAACCAAGAGACCCAGTACTTC.

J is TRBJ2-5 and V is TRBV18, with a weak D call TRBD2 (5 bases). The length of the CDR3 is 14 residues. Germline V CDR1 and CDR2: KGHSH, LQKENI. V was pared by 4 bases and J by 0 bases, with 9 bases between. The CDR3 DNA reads TGTGCCAGCTCACTCGGGGTGCACCAAGAGACCCAGTACTTC. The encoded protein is CASSLGVHQETQYF.

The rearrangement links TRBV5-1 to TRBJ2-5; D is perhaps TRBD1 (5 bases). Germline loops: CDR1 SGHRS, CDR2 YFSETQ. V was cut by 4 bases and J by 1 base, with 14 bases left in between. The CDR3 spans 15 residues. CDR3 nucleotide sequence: TGCGCCAGCAGCCCCTTAGGACACGTCCAAGAGACCCAGTACTTC. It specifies CASSPLGHVQETQYF.

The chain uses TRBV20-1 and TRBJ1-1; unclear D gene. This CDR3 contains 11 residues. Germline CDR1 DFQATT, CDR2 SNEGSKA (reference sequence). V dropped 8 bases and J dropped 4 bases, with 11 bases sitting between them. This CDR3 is CSSIPITEAFF. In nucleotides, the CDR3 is TGCAGTTCTATCCCAATCACTGAAGCTTTCTTT.

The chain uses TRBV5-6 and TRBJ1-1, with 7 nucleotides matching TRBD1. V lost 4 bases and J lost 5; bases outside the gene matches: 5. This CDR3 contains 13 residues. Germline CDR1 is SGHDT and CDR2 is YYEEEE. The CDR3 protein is CASSPRGNTEAFF. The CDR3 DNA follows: TGTGCCAGCAGCCCCAGGGGGAATACTGAAGCTTTCTTT.

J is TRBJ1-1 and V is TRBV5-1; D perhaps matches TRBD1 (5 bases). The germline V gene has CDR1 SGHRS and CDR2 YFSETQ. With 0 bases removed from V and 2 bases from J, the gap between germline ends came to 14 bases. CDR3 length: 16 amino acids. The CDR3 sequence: CASSLESPGTNTEAFF. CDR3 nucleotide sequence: TGCGCCAGCAGCTTGGAATCACCCGGGACTAACACTGAAGCTTTCTTT.

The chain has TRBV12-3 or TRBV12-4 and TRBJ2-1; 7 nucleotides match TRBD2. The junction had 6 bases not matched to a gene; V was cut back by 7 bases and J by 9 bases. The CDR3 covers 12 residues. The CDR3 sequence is CASTSGGGEQFF. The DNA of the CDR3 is TGTGCCAGCACCTCCGGCGGGGGTGAGCAGTTCTTC.